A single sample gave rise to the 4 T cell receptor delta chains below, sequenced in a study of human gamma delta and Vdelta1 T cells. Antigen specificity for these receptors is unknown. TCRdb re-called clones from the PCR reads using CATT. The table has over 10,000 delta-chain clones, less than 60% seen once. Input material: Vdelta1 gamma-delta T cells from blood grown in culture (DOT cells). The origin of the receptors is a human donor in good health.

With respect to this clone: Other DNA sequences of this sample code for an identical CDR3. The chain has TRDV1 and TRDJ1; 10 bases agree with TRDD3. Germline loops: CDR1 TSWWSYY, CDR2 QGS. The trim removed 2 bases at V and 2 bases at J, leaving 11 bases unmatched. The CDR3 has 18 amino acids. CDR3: CALGELWGIHRDTDKLIF. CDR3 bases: TGTGCTCTTGGGGAATTATGGGGGATACACCGAGATACCGATAAACTCATCTTT.

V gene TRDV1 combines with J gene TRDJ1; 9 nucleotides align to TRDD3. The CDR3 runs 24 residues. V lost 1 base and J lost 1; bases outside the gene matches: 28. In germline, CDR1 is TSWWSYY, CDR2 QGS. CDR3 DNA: TGTGCTCTTGGGGAACGGGGGCCTTCTTTACCGCGACTGGGGGAGAAACGCCGCACCGATAAACTCATCTTT. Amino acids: CALGERGPSLPRLGEKRRTDKLIF.

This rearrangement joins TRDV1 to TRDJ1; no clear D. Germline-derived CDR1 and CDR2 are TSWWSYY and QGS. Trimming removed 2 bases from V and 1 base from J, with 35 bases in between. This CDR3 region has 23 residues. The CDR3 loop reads CALGERLGFDSTVREGRTDKLIF. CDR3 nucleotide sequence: TGTGCTCTTGGGGAAAGGTTAGGTTTCGATTCGACGGTTCGGGAAGGCCGCACCGATAAACTCATCTTT.

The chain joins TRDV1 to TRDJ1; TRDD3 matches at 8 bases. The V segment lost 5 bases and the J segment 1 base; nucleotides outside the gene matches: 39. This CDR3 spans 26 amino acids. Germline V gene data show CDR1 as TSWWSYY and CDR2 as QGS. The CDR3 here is CALGFPTGHRVGGDTGGPGATDKLIF. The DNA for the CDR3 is TGTGCTCTTGGGTTCCCCACGGGACATCGTGTGGGAGGGGATACTGGAGGGCCTGGGGCCACCGATAAACTCATCTTT.